The rows below give T cell receptor beta chains drawn from one sample of a study of cytomegalovirus exposure and HLA in healthy donors. Only in-frame clones appear in the TCRdb table, and some are missing; sequencing was by immunoSEQ multiplex PCR. The sample contains roughly 350,000 clones, 75% to 90% of which appear only once. Input material: PBMCs. The receptor source for this set is a woman aged 18-29 years in good health and CMV-seronegative. Each CDR3 is given with its conserved first and last residue. D genes are given only for firm matches. Not every row has a clone size; where given, it reads once, few, many or a size class.

D: -; V: TRBV6-1; J: TRBJ2-1; size: -; DNA: TGTGCCAGCAGTGAAGCGGGCGGGATGGGCAATGAGCAGTTCTTC; CDR3: CASSEAGGMGNEQFF
D: -; V: TRBV6-5; J: TRBJ2-3; size: -; DNA: TGTGCCAGCAGACGCGACAAGGCAGATACGCAGTATTTT; CDR3: CASRRDKADTQYF
D: -; V: TRBV14; J: TRBJ2-7; size: -; DNA: TGTGCCAGCAGCCGAACATCGACTGCCTACGAGCAGTACTTC; CDR3: CASSRTSTAYEQYF
D: -; V: TRBV29-1; J: TRBJ2-7; size: -; DNA: TGCAGCGTATTGTTGGGGGGGCAGGGTGTTAGCGAGCAGTACTTC; CDR3: CSVLLGGQGVSEQYF
D: -; V: TRBV18; J: TRBJ1-5; size: -; DNA: TGTGCCAGCTCACCAACCCCCCAGGGTTTACATCAGCCCCAGCATTTT; CDR3: CASSPTPQGLHQPQHF
D: TRBD1; V: TRBV5-6; J: TRBJ2-2; size: -; DNA: TGTGCCAGCAGCTTGGAATTAACAGGGGGCGCCGGCGGGGAGCTGTTTTTT; CDR3: CASSLELTGGAGGELFF
D: TRBD1; V: TRBV28; J: TRBJ2-2; size: -; DNA: TGTGCCAGCAGTTGGCAGGGGGCCACCGGGGAGCTGTTTTTT; CDR3: CASSWQGATGELFF
D: -; V: TRBV4-3; J: TRBJ1-5; size: -; DNA: TGCGCCAGCAGCCAAGAGAAGACAATTCAGCCCCAGCATTTT; CDR3: CASSQEKTIQPQHF
D: -; V: TRBV4-3; J: TRBJ2-1; size: -; DNA: TGCGCCAGCAGCCCGGGTCAGACCCACTACAATGAGCAGTTCTTC; CDR3: CASSPGQTHYNEQFF
D: TRBD1; V: TRBV28; J: TRBJ2-5; size: -; DNA: TGTGCCAGCAGTATCGGACAGGGCCAAGAGACCCAGTACTTC; CDR3: CASSIGQGQETQYF
D: -; V: TRBV28; J: TRBJ1-2; size: -; DNA: TGTGCCAGCAGTCAGGGGTTCGGGGTCTGGGGCTACACCTTC; CDR3: CASSQGFGVWGYTF
D: -; V: TRBV4-2; J: TRBJ1-3; size: -; DNA: TGTGCCAGCAGCCAAGAAAAAGGGACTTTCTCTGGAAACACCATATATTTT; CDR3: CASSQEKGTFSGNTIYF
D: TRBD2; V: TRBV5-6; J: TRBJ2-7; size: -; DNA: TGTGCCAGCAGTCCGACTAGCGGGGCATACGAGCAGTACTTC; CDR3: CASSPTSGAYEQYF
D: TRBD1; V: TRBV5-4; J: TRBJ2-3; size: -; DNA: TGTGCCAGCAGCCAAGGACAGGGCCCCACAGATACGCAGTATTTT; CDR3: CASSQGQGPTDTQYF
D: TRBD2; V: TRBV2; J: TRBJ2-1; size: -; DNA: TGTGCCAGCAGTGACCAGACTAGCGGGAGCCAGGAGCAGTTCTTC; CDR3: CASSDQTSGSQEQFF
D: -; V: TRBV6-6; J: TRBJ2-7; size: -; DNA: TGTGCCAGCAGTTTGGGGTGGCGGGATGAAGGGGAGCAGTACTTC; CDR3: CASSLGWRDEGEQYF
D: -; V: TRBV9; J: TRBJ2-7; size: -; DNA: TGTGCCAGCAGCGTGCGTGGGGACTGGAGCTCCTACGAGCAGTACTTC; CDR3: CASSVRGDWSSYEQYF
D: TRBD2; V: TRBV27; J: TRBJ2-7; size: -; DNA: TGTGCCAGCGGGGGACTAGCGAGAAGCGAGCAGTACTTC; CDR3: CASGGLARSEQYF
D: -; V: TRBV29-1; J: TRBJ2-1; size: -; DNA: TGCAGCGTCCCGGGACTGGGACACAATGAGCAGTTCTTC; CDR3: CSVPGLGHNEQFF
D: -; V: TRBV7-9; J: TRBJ1-2; size: few; DNA: TGTGCCAGCAGCTTAGCGCAGGGACTAAACTATGGCTACACCTTC; CDR3: CASSLAQGLNYGYTF
D: TRBD1; V: TRBV7-3; J: TRBJ1-2; size: -; DNA: TGTGCCAGCAGCTTAACGGACGGGGACAGCTATGGCTACACCTTC; CDR3: CASSLTDGDSYGYTF
D: TRBD2; V: TRBV9; J: TRBJ2-1; size: -; DNA: TGTGCCAGCAGCGCAGGGACTAGCGGGAGATCTTACAATGAGCAGTTCTTC; CDR3: CASSAGTSGRSYNEQFF
D: -; V: TRBV29-1; J: TRBJ2-7; size: -; DNA: TGCAGCGTCGGGGGGCCAAGGGAGCAGGGGGCCACCCCCGTCTACGAGCAGTACTTC; CDR3: CSVGGPREQGATPVYEQYF
D: -; V: TRBV6-5; J: TRBJ2-2; size: -; DNA: TGTGCCAGCAGTTACGTCCAGGGTACCGGGGAGCTGTTTTTT; CDR3: CASSYVQGTGELFF
D: -; V: TRBV10-3; J: TRBJ2-4; size: once; DNA: TGTGCCATCAGCGAGCGATCGGCTAGAAACATTCAGTACTTC; CDR3: CAISERSARNIQYF
D: -; V: TRBV20-1; J: TRBJ1-1; size: -; DNA: TGCAGTGCCCTCACGGTCTCTGAAGCTTTCTTT; CDR3: CSALTVSEAFF
D: TRBD2; V: TRBV9; J: TRBJ2-3; size: -; DNA: TGTGCCAGCAGCGTAGGCACTAGCGGGATCCCGCCAGATACGCAGTATTTT; CDR3: CASSVGTSGIPPDTQYF
D: -; V: TRBV7-2; J: TRBJ2-7; size: -; DNA: TGTGCCAGCAGCTCTCCTCGGAGCCCCTACGAGCAGTACTTC; CDR3: CASSSPRSPYEQYF
D: -; V: TRBV28; J: TRBJ1-2; size: -; DNA: TGTGCCAGCAGTTTGGGGGCCAGCGTCTATGGCTACACCTTC; CDR3: CASSLGASVYGYTF
D: TRBD2; V: TRBV28; J: TRBJ2-7; size: -; DNA: TGTGCCAGCAGATTAGCGGGCGAGCAGTACTTC; CDR3: CASRLAGEQYF
D: TRBD1; V: TRBV13; J: TRBJ2-5; size: -; DNA: TGTGCCAGCAGCATAGGGACAGGAATAGAGACCCAGTACTTC; CDR3: CASSIGTGIETQYF
D: TRBD2; V: TRBV5-4; J: TRBJ2-5; size: -; DNA: TGTGCCAGCAGCTTGGACGGGAGGGCCGAAGAGACCCAGTACTTC; CDR3: CASSLDGRAEETQYF
D: TRBD1; V: TRBV29-1; J: TRBJ1-1; size: -; DNA: TGCAGCGTTCGGGGACAGTACACTGAAGCTTTCTTT; CDR3: CSVRGQYTEAFF
D: -; V: TRBV19; J: TRBJ1-5; size: -; DNA: TGTGCCAGTAGTAAGGGAGGCAGGGGTACGGGGGGACAGCCCCAGCATTTT; CDR3: CASSKGGRGTGGQPQHF
D: -; V: TRBV11-2; J: TRBJ2-7; size: -; DNA: TGTGCCAGCAGCCAGATTACAGGCGTCTACGAGCAGTACTTC; CDR3: CASSQITGVYEQYF
D: TRBD1; V: TRBV6-1; J: TRBJ2-7; size: -; DNA: TGTGCCAGCAGTTCCCCGACAGGGGAGCAGTACTTC; CDR3: CASSSPTGEQYF
D: TRBD1; V: TRBV7-8; J: TRBJ2-1; size: -; DNA: TGTGCCAGCAGCCTCGGGGGACAGGGGTACAATGAGCAGTTCTTC; CDR3: CASSLGGQGYNEQFF
D: -; V: TRBV11-3; J: TRBJ2-5; size: -; DNA: TGTGCCAGCAGCAGCAGGACAGCCGAGACCCAGTACTTC; CDR3: CASSSRTAETQYF
D: -; V: TRBV9; J: TRBJ2-2; size: -; DNA: TGTGCCAGCAGCGTTTCCGGGACACTTAACACCGGGGAGCTGTTTTTT; CDR3: CASSVSGTLNTGELFF
D: -; V: TRBV27; J: TRBJ2-2; size: -; DNA: TGTGCCAGCAGTCCTAACCCCGTCGGGGAGCTGTTTTTT; CDR3: CASSPNPVGELFF
D: TRBD2; V: TRBV6-4; J: TRBJ2-2; size: -; DNA: TGTGCCAGCAGGCGGGGGGACACCGGGGAGCTGTTTTTT; CDR3: CASRRGDTGELFF
D: -; V: TRBV7-9; J: TRBJ1-2; size: -; DNA: TGTGCCAGCAGCTTAGTGGGCAGACGTTCCTACACCTTC; CDR3: CASSLVGRRSYTF
D: -; V: TRBV9; J: TRBJ1-1; size: -; DNA: TGTGCCAGCAGCGTAGTAGCCCGGAACACTGAAGCTTTCTTT; CDR3: CASSVVARNTEAFF
D: TRBD2; V: TRBV11-3; J: TRBJ2-2; size: -; DNA: TGTGCCAGCAGCTTAGATACGGAGCGGGAGGGAAACACCGGGGAGCTGTTTTTT; CDR3: CASSLDTEREGNTGELFF
D: -; V: TRBV7-2; J: TRBJ2-5; size: -; DNA: TGTGCCAGCAGCTTAGATAGAGAAGAGACCCAGTACTTC; CDR3: CASSLDREETQYF
D: -; V: TRBV5-8; J: TRBJ2-7; size: -; DNA: TGTGCCAGCAGCTTGGGGGCCCCCGCGTACGAGCAGTACTTC; CDR3: CASSLGAPAYEQYF
D: -; V: TRBV6-4; J: TRBJ2-7; size: -; DNA: TGTGCCAGCAGTACCTCGCAGGGAAGGAGCTACGAGCAGTACTTC; CDR3: CASSTSQGRSYEQYF
D: -; V: TRBV7-9; J: TRBJ2-5; size: -; DNA: TGTGCCAGCAGCGAGGAAGCAGGGTTTAAACGGGAGACCCAGTACTTC; CDR3: CASSEEAGFKRETQYF
D: TRBD2; V: TRBV28; J: TRBJ2-1; size: -; DNA: TGTGCCAGCAGTGTTAGCGGGAGGGCTTTGGATGAGCAGTTCTTC; CDR3: CASSVSGRALDEQFF
D: TRBD2; V: TRBV6-1; J: TRBJ2-7; size: -; DNA: TGTGCCAGCAGTGAAGGTGGAGCGGGAGGGCTCGAGCAGTACTTC; CDR3: CASSEGGAGGLEQYF
D: TRBD1; V: TRBV18; J: TRBJ2-7; size: -; DNA: TGTGCCAGCTCACACGGACAGGGAAGCTCCTACGAGCAGTACTTC; CDR3: CASSHGQGSSYEQYF
D: TRBD1; V: TRBV5-4; J: TRBJ2-7; size: -; DNA: TGTGCCAGCAGACAGGGGCAGACCTACGAGCAGTACTTC; CDR3: CASRQGQTYEQYF
D: -; V: TRBV6-5; J: TRBJ1-2; size: -; DNA: TGTGCCAGCAGTTACTCGCGGAGGAGAACTAACTATGGCTACACCTTC; CDR3: CASSYSRRRTNYGYTF
D: TRBD2; V: TRBV6-6; J: TRBJ2-7; size: -; DNA: TGTGCCAGCAGTCGCCGGACTAGCGGGGTCTCCTACGAGCAGTACTTC; CDR3: CASSRRTSGVSYEQYF
D: TRBD2; V: TRBV29-1; J: TRBJ2-2; size: -; DNA: TGCAGCGTTGAGGGGACTAGCAGCACCGGGGAGCTGTTTTTT; CDR3: CSVEGTSSTGELFF